This T cell receptor beta chain originates from a study of blood T cell repertoires in COVID-19. Whole-study context: Sources were T cells, B-cell-depleted T cells, or PBMCs; the material itself was cDNA or gDNA.

Germline CDR1 and CDR2: WNHNN and SYGVQD (reference sequence). Trimming removed 10 bases from V and 7 bases from J; junction bases left unmatched: 15. CDR3 size: 15 residues. The protocol was immunoSEQ multiplex PCR, while the TCRdb copy is restricted to in-frame clones and leaves out a portion. Among about 180,000 clones listed, around 83% were seen once. The sequence was obtained from a woman in her seventies with COVID-19, enrolled during active disease. The V call is TRBV10-1, the J call TRBJ2-1; 8 bases align to TRBD2. Sequenced sample: peripheral blood. CDR3 loop: CATQREPGGRNEQFF. The CDR3 DNA is TGCGCCACCCAGAGGGAGCCGGGCGGGAGGAATGAGCAGTTCTTC.